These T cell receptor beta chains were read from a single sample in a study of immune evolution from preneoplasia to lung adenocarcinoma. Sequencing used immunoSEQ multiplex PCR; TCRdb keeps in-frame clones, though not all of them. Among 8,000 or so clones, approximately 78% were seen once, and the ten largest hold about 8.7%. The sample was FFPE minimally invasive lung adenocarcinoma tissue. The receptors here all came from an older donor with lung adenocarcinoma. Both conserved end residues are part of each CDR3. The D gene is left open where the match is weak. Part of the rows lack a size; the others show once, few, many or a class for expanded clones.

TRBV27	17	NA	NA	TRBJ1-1	CASSSLSPGRKNTEAFF	TGTGCCAGCAGTTCCCTATCCCCCGGACGGAAGAACACTGAAGCTTTCTTT
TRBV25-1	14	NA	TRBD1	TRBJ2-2	CASRRTGDTGELFF	TGTGCCAGCAGGAGGACAGGGGACACCGGGGAGCTGTTTTTT
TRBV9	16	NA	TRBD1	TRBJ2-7	CASSVGSGTGAKEQYF	TGTGCCAGCAGCGTAGGGTCGGGGACAGGGGCAAAAGAGCAGTACTTC
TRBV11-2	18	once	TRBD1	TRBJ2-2	CASSLARQGRKNTGELFF	TGTGCCAGCAGCTTAGCTAGACAGGGCCGAAAGAACACCGGGGAGCTGTTTTTT
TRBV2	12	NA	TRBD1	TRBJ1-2	CATEDRLYGYTF	TGTGCCACCGAGGACAGGCTCTATGGCTACACCTTC
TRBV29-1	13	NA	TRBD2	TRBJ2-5	CSGGTSGQETQYF	TGCAGCGGTGGGACTAGCGGTCAAGAGACCCAGTACTTC
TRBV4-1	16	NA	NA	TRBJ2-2	CASSPWRESDTGELFF	TGCGCCAGCAGCCCATGGCGGGAATCCGACACCGGGGAGCTGTTTTTT
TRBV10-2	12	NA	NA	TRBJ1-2	CASSDPQGVGTF	TGCGCCAGCAGTGATCCACAGGGAGTCGGCACCTTC
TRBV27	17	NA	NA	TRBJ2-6	CASSSRLDGSGANVLTF	TGTGCCAGCAGTTCGAGACTCGATGGCTCTGGGGCCAACGTCCTGACTTTC
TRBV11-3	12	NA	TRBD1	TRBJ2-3	CASSLDRGSQYF	TGTGCCAGCAGCTTGGACAGGGGGTCGCAGTATTTT
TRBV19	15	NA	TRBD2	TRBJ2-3	CASSIGLAGELTQYF	TGTGCCAGTAGTATAGGCCTAGCGGGGGAGCTTACGCAGTATTTT
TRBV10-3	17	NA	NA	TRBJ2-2	CAISESFVNGRPGELFF	TGTGCCATCAGTGAGTCGTTTGTGAACGGGAGACCCGGGGAGCTGTTTTTT
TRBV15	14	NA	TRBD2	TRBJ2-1	CATSRDGGNNEQFF	TGTGCCACCAGCAGAGACGGGGGGAACAATGAGCAGTTCTTC
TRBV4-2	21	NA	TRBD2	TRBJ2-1	CASSHPRDSRFSGRGYNEQFF	TGTGCCAGCAGCCACCCGCGGGACAGTAGATTTAGCGGGAGAGGTTACAATGAGCAGTTCTTC
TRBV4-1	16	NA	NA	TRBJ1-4	CASSQLTGGSSEKLFF	TGCGCCAGCAGCCAACTCACGGGGGGTAGTAGTGAAAAACTGTTTTTT
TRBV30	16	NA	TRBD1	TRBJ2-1	CAWSALDRGVGNEQFF	TGTGCCTGGAGCGCCCTGGACAGGGGTGTAGGTAATGAGCAGTTCTTC
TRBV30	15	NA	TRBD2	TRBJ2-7	CAWSRSGSFPTEQYF	TGTGCCTGGAGTCGAAGCGGGAGTTTCCCTACCGAGCAGTACTTC
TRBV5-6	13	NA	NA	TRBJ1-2	CASSLDTNYGYTF	TGTGCCAGCAGCTTGGATACGAACTATGGCTACACCTTC
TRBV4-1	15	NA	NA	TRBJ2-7	CASSQDMEGLDEQYF	TGCGCCAGCAGCCAAGATATGGAGGGGTTGGACGAGCAGTACTTC
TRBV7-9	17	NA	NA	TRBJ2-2	CASSLGAGRGNTGELFF	TGTGCCAGCAGCTTAGGAGCCGGGAGAGGAAACACCGGGGAGCTGTTTTTT
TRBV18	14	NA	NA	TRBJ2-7	CASSPKEGFHEQYF	TGTGCCAGCTCCCCTAAGGAGGGTTTCCACGAGCAGTACTTC
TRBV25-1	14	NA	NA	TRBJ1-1	CASTPDSSNTEAFF	TGTGCCAGCACTCCGGACAGTTCGAACACTGAAGCTTTCTTT
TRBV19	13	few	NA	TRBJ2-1	CASRVPSSNEQFF	TGTGCCAGTAGGGTCCCTAGCTCCAATGAGCAGTTCTTC
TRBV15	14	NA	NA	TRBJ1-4	CATTRGRANEKLFF	TGTGCCACCACCCGTGGGCGAGCTAATGAAAAACTGTTTTTT
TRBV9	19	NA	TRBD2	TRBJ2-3	CASSVAKLKGLAGGDTQYF	TGTGCCAGCAGCGTAGCAAAGTTGAAGGGACTAGCGGGAGGAGATACGCAGTATTTT
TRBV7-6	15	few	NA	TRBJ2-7	CASSLESSPTYEQYF	TGTGCCAGCAGCTTAGAAAGCAGCCCGACCTACGAGCAGTACTTC
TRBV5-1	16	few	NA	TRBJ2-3	CASSLGASRNTDTQYF	TGCGCCAGCAGCTTGGGAGCGTCACGCAACACAGATACGCAGTATTTT
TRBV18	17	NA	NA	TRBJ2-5	CASSPPLFDGSEETQYF	TGTGCCAGCTCACCCCCGCTATTCGACGGGTCGGAGGAGACCCAGTACTTC
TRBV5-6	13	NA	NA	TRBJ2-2	CASSFWGTGELFF	TGTGCCAGCAGCTTCTGGGGAACCGGGGAGCTGTTTTTT
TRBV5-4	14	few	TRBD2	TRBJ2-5	CASSHGGEQETQYF	TGTGCCAGCAGCCACGGGGGGGAACAAGAGACCCAGTACTTC
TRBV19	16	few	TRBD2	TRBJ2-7	CASSPRPSGRADEQYF	TGTGCCAGTAGTCCCCGCCCTAGCGGGAGGGCTGACGAGCAGTACTTC
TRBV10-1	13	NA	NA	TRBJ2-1	CASSRDSVDEQFF	TGCGCCAGCAGTAGAGATAGCGTCGATGAGCAGTTCTTC
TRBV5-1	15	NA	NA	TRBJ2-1	CASSFMTGSYNEQFF	TGCGCCAGCAGCTTCATGACAGGCTCCTACAATGAGCAGTTCTTC
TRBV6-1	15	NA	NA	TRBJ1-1	CASRAQAGMNTEAFF	TGTGCCAGCAGAGCCCAGGCGGGAATGAACACTGAAGCTTTCTTT
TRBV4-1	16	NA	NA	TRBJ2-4	CASSLAPQLAKNIQYF	TGCGCCAGCAGCCTAGCGCCCCAACTAGCCAAAAACATTCAGTACTTC
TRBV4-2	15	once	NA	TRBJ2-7	CASSQDLGSSYEQYF	TGTGCCAGCAGCCAAGATCTCGGTAGCTCCTACGAGCAGTACTTC
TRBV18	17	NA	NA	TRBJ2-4	CASSPSKAGLAKNIQYF	TGTGCCAGCTCACCGAGCAAAGCAGGACTAGCCAAAAACATTCAGTACTTC
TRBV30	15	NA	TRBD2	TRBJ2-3	CAWSSLAGATDTQYF	TGTGCCTGGAGTTCCCTAGCGGGAGCCACAGATACGCAGTATTTT
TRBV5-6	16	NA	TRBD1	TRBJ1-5	CASSLLTGGHNQPQHF	TGTGCCAGCAGCCTCCTCACAGGGGGTCACAATCAGCCCCAGCATTTT
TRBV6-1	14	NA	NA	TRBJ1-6	CASSEGRENSPLHF	TGTGCCAGCAGTGAAGGGAGAGAGAATTCACCCCTCCACTTT
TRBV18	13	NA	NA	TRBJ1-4	CASSLGGNEKLFF	TGTGCCAGCTCACTCGGCGGTAATGAAAAACTGTTTTTT
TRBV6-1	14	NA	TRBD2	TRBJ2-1	CASMGLASYNEQFF	TGTGCCAGCATGGGACTAGCGAGTTACAATGAGCAGTTCTTC